This T cell receptor (beta chain) was documented in a study of shared T cell receptors in the human thymus (dated by TCRdb to the early 2020s). Describing the broader study: The study examined how self-reactive, shared T-cell receptor alpha chains are generated in the human thymus.

Details on this clone: It has no known antigen specificity. No base quality values were provided; no much bigger clone lies one nucleotide off.

Library method: the immunoSEQ multiplex PCR assay. TCRdb provides this immuneACCESS table in a form limited to in-frame rearrangements. Some clones are lacking; in checked studies, under half of them reflect an unresolved V gene, and why the rest are absent is not known. Counted in this sample were some 760,000 clones; roughly 85% of them appeared once. The top ten constitute around 0.0094% of the sample. A further study also used this sample, focusing on human thymus T cells. The second study's authors report: The donors were immunologically healthy infants in Finland who had open corrective cardiac surgery for congenital heart defects. Thymus tissue was collected as surgical resects that were removed during corrective cardiac surgery. Both the thymic and the peripheral blood repertoires appeared to show biased V and J gene segment usage. The related research found that thymic TCR repertoires overlapped highly between unrelated individuals. The study described the TCR alpha and beta repertoires in about eight infant thymus samples and a few matching peripheral blood samples. The infant donors were about 6 to 244 days old, and the cohort included over five males and a couple of females. After being mechanically released from the tissue, thymocytes were kept at -70 degrees C in pellets of about 8.5-32 million cells. Genomic DNA was extracted from frozen cell pellets with a QIAsymphony instrument. Using the immunoSEQ multiplex PCR assay, the TCRB and TCRAD loci were amplified from a standardized quantity of quality-controlled genomic DNA. Amplicons spanned the V(D)J region at a length sufficient to cover the CDR3 and identify V and J genes. Through the commercial immunoSEQ service, the amplicons were sequenced on an Illumina platform. Corrections for primer bias and sequencing errors followed previously described methods, while TCRAD and TCRB definitions were based on the IMGT database. immunoSEQ Analyzer 3.0 and VDJTools were used for repertoire analysis, which covered basic statistics, V/J segment usage, diversity estimates, rarefaction and pairwise overlap. To estimate diversity, the Chao1, ChaoE, Efron-Thisted, Shannon and inverse Simpson indices were applied, and diversity was also estimated on datasets down-sampled to the smallest sample. For repertoire overlap, CDR3 nucleotide sequence, V gene and J gene had to match strictly, and clustering was done by Jaccard-based multidimensional scaling. On average, thymus samples yielded roughly 770,000 unique TCRB clonotypes, whereas blood samples yielded 65,000 to 100,000.

Sequencing was done on a sample of thymocytes. The receptor's source is a girl under three years old with a congenital heart defect. Donor details come from another sample of the same person, matched by shared clones.

The nucleotide sequence is TGCAGCGTTGCTCCGACACCTAACTATGGCTACACCTTC. This encodes CSVAPTPNYGYTF. The V and J genes are TRBV29-1 and TRBJ1-2; the D gene is not confidently resolved. In the germline V gene, CDR1 corresponds to SQVTM and CDR2 to ANQGSEA. The CDR3 runs 13 residues from the cysteine to the phenylalanine. CDR3 DNA is the only sequence kept; it has 39 bases, read in frame from the first base. V and J lose 4 bases and 0 bases, and a span of 9 bases separates them. Supplemented by the reference TRBV29-1 and TRBJ1-2 proteins around the CDR3, the complete variable domain is SAVISQKPSRDICQRGTSLTIQCQVDSQVTMMFWYRQQPGQSLTLIATANQGSEATYESGFVIDKFPISRPNLTFSTLTVSNMSPEDSSIYLCSVAPTPNYGYTFGSGTRLTVV.